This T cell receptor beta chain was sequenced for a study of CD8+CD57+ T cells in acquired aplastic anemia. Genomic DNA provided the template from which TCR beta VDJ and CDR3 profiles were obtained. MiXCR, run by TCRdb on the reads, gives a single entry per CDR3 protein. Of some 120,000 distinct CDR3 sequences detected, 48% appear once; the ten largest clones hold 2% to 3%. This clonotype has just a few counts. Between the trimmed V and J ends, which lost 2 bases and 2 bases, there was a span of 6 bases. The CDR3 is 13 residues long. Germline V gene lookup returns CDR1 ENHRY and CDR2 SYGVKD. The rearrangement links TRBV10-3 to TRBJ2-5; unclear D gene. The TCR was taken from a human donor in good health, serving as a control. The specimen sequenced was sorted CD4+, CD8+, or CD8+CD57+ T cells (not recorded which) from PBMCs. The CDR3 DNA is TGTGCCATCAGTGAGAATACACAAGAGACCCAGTACTTC. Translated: CAISENTQETQYF.